These 31 T cell receptor beta chains share one sample of origin, sequenced in a study of blood T cell repertoires in COVID-19. Generated by immunoSEQ multiplex PCR, the TCRdb table keeps only in-frame clones and is missing some. The sample holds about 200,000 clones, around 90% seen once. Sequenced material: PBMCs or T cells enriched from blood (not recorded which). The receptor set was obtained from a woman under 40 who had recovered from COVID-19.

This chain links TRBV5-1 with TRBJ2-6; 12 nucleotides align to TRBD1. CDR1 SGHRS and CDR2 YFSETQ come from the germline V gene. After removal of 4 bases from V and 4 bases from J, the junction contained 9 bases not matched to a gene. This CDR3 spans 18 amino acids. The CDR3, as DNA: TGCGCCAGCAGCCCGGGACAGGGGGCATACTCCGGGGCCAACGTCCTGACTTTC. It translates to CASSPGQGAYSGANVLTF.

The CDR3 spells CASSPRGGTGRNSPLHF. CDR3 coding DNA: TGTGCCAGCAGCCCTCGGGGGGGGACAGGGCGAAATTCACCCCTCCACTTT. This chain links TRBV7-9 with TRBJ1-6; TRBD1 agrees at 9 bases. Germline values: CDR1 SEHNR, CDR2 FQNEAQ (reference sequence). V lost 5 bases, J lost 7 bases, and 12 bases stayed unmatched. CDR3 length: 17 amino acids.

The CDR3 bases are TGTGCCAGCAGTGAACAGGGACAGGGTCTGCCCTTCTTC. This codes for CASSEQGQGLPFF. The chain has TRBV2 and TRBJ2-1, with 9 positions matching TRBD1. The CDR3 is 13 amino acids. With V trimmed by 2 bases and J by 16 bases, 9 bases remained unmatched. Germline CDR1 is SNHLY and CDR2 is FYNNEI.

Turning to this clone: The junction does not match germline at one end; this may be a read error. The rearrangement joins TRBV5-1 to TRBJ1-1; 8 nucleotides agree with TRBD1. Germline CDR1 SGHRS, CDR2 YFSETQ. The CDR3 is 15 residues long. CDR3 sequence (DNA): TGCGCCAGCAGCTTGCCGGACAGGGAGAACGCTGAAGCTTTCTTT. This encodes CASSLPDRENAEAFF.

The rearrangement joins TRBV3-1 (or the pseudogene TRBV3-2) to TRBJ1-1; TRBD1 aligns across 9 bases. After removal of 0 bases from V and 12 bases from J, the junction contained 11 bases not matched to a gene. This CDR3 has 15 amino acids. CDR1 is LGHDT, CDR2 YNNKEL, per germline (reference sequence). CDR3 in amino acids: CASSQDIPQGAKTFF. The CDR3 DNA follows: TGTGCCAGCAGCCAAGATATCCCACAGGGGGCGAAGACTTTCTTT.

This sequence joins TRBV7-9 and TRBJ2-7; possible D gene TRBD1, 5 bases. CDR1 SEHNR and CDR2 FQNEAQ come from the germline V gene (reference sequence). Trimming took off 5 bases at V and 3 bases at J, with 14 bases between the two ends. This CDR3 has 14 residues. Written as DNA, the CDR3 is TGTGCCAGCAGCCAGACAGAAATCAGCTACGAGCAGTACTTC. Translated: CASSQTEISYEQYF.

The chain joins TRBV7-6 to TRBJ2-7; TRBD1 agrees at 9 bases. V shed 4 bases, J shed 3 bases, and the junction held 16 bases outside the gene matches. Looked up from germline, CDR1 is SGHVS and CDR2 is FNYEAQ. The CDR3 runs to 18 residues. This chain's CDR3 is CASSSPSIPGQGSYEQYF. As DNA, the CDR3 is TGTGCCAGCAGCTCCCCCTCTATTCCGGGACAGGGTAGCTACGAGCAGTACTTC.

The chain employs TRBV20-1 and TRBJ1-1; unclear D gene. V gave up 3 bases and J gave up 3 bases, with 5 bases separating them. The CDR3 has 11 amino acids. Germline CDR1 DFQATT, CDR2 SNEGSKA (reference sequence). The CDR3 is CSASADTEAFF. The CDR3 bases are TGCAGTGCTAGTGCAGACACTGAAGCTTTCTTT.

The J gene is TRBJ2-1, the V gene TRBV5-6, with D hard to call. Deletions cut 2 bases from V and 6 bases from J, with 12 bases between. This CDR3 is 14 amino acids long. CDR1 and CDR2 (germline): SGHDT, YYEEEE. The CDR3 region is CASSFDSLFNEQFF. The CDR3 DNA reads as TGTGCCAGCAGCTTTGACTCTCTCTTCAATGAGCAGTTCTTC.

The chain is built from TRBV3-1 (or the pseudogene TRBV3-2) and TRBJ1-1; D is perhaps TRBD1 (6 bases). V dropped 4 bases and J dropped 4 bases, with 10 bases sitting between them. The V gene's germline CDR1 is LGHDT and CDR2 YNNKEL (reference sequence). CDR3 length: 13 residues. DNA for the CDR3: TGTGCCAGCAGCCCCACAGGGAGCACTGAAGCTTTCTTT. Its translation: CASSPTGSTEAFF.

The V gene is TRBV7-3, the J gene TRBJ2-7, with D tentatively TRBD1 (5 bases). Per germline, CDR1 SGHTA and CDR2 FQGTGA. Trimming shortened V by 5 bases and J by 9 bases, and 11 bases separated the two germline ends. The CDR3 length is 11 residues. The CDR3 DNA sequence: TGTGCCAGCAGCCCAAATCAGGGGCAGTACTTC. Translated, it gives CASSPNQGQYF.

As DNA, the CDR3 is TGTGCCAGCAGGGAGGGGAATACCGGGGAGCTGTTTTTT. Its protein is CASREGNTGELFF. V usage is TRBV9 and J usage is TRBJ2-2; D perhaps matches TRBD2 (6 bases). The germline gives CDR1 SGDLS, CDR2 YYNGEE. The CDR3 is made up of 13 amino acids. V was pared by 5 bases and J by 5 bases, with 10 bases between.

The chain couples TRBV4-3 to TRBJ2-7; D is perhaps TRBD2 (6 bases). Germline V gives CDR1 LGHNA, CDR2 YSLEER. This CDR3 is built from 15 residues. V lost 1 base, J lost 4 bases, and 14 bases lay in between. CDR3 in DNA: TGCGCCAGCAGCCAAGTTGGGACTCAGTCATACGAGCAGTACTTC. This sequence encodes CASSQVGTQSYEQYF.

The chain recombines TRBV6-5 with TRBJ1-5; 11 bases align to TRBD1. This CDR3 spans 15 amino acids. Germline assignment: CDR1 MNHEY and CDR2 SVGAGI. V lost 4 bases to trimming and J lost 4 bases; unmatched junction nucleotides: 3. The CDR3: CASSFGTGGNQPQHF. The CDR3, as DNA: TGTGCCAGCAGTTTCGGGACAGGGGGTAATCAGCCCCAGCATTTT.

This chain links TRBV7-6 with TRBJ1-5, with D perhaps TRBD1 (5 bases). The V end was cut by 2 bases, the J end by 2 bases, with 10 bases between. Germline V CDR1 and CDR2: SGHVS, FNYEAQ. CDR3 length: 15 amino acids. Written as DNA, the CDR3 is TGTGCCAGCAGCTTAAACCCGGGGGGCAATCAGCCCCAGCATTTT. It codes for CASSLNPGGNQPQHF.

V and J are TRBV9 and TRBJ2-2; D might be TRBD1 (6 bases). There are 16 residues in the CDR3. Germline CDR1 reads SGDLS; CDR2 reads YYNGEE. With 3 bases removed from V and 4 bases from J, the gap between germline ends came to 16 bases. The CDR3 region is CASSGPPGASTGELFF. CDR3 nucleotides: TGTGCCAGCAGCGGCCCACCAGGGGCAAGCACCGGGGAGCTGTTTTTT.

The rearrangement links TRBV18 to TRBJ2-3; 9 bases map to TRBD2. This CDR3 is built from 17 residues. V trimming: 3 bases; J trimming: 4 bases; junction bases outside the gene matches: 11. Germline V CDR1 and CDR2: KGHSH, LQKENI. The CDR3 loop is CASSPAGGAGVADTQYF. The DNA of the CDR3 is TGTGCCAGCTCACCGGCGGGGGGGGCAGGTGTGGCAGATACGCAGTATTTT.

V and J are TRBV2 and TRBJ1-1; 8 bases agree with TRBD1. Germline CDR1 is SNHLY and CDR2 is FYNNEI. With V trimmed by 6 bases and J by 1 base, 4 bases remained unmatched. CDR3 length equals 14 residues. The CDR3 is CASRHRGANTEAFF. Written as DNA, the CDR3 is TGTGCCAGCAGACACAGGGGGGCGAACACTGAAGCTTTCTTT. Looking up the rest from reference TRBV2 and TRBJ1-1 gives the full variable domain: EPEVTQTPSHQVTQMGQEVILRCVPISNHLYFYWYRQILGQKVEFLVSFYNNEISEKSEIFDDQFSVERPDGSNFTLKIRSTKLEDSAMYFCASRHRGANTEAFFGQGTRLTVV.

The rearrangement links TRBV6-2 or TRBV6-3 to TRBJ2-5, with TRBD2 matching over 14 bases. J was trimmed by 6 bases and V by 2 bases; bases with no gene match: 2. The CDR3 is 15 amino acids. Germline V gives CDR1 MNHEY, CDR2 SVGEGT. The CDR3 loop reads CASSYGTSGGQTQYF. In nucleotides, the CDR3 is TGTGCCAGCAGTTACGGGACTAGCGGGGGACAGACCCAGTACTTC.

The rearrangement links TRBV6-2 or TRBV6-3 to TRBJ2-5; perhaps TRBD2 as D (6 bases). Germline V CDR1 and CDR2: MNHEY, SVGEGT. Trimming took off 5 bases at V and 3 bases at J, with 16 bases between the two ends. This CDR3 has 15 amino acids. CDR3 residues: CASSPRRERKETQYF. The CDR3 DNA reads as TGTGCCAGCAGTCCCCGCCGGGAGAGAAAAGAGACCCAGTACTTC.

V usage is TRBV19 and J usage is TRBJ1-5, with 11 bases lining up with TRBD1. CDR3 length: 16 residues. V lost 6 bases, J lost 2 bases, and 6 bases stayed unmatched. CDR1 LNHDA and CDR2 SQIVND come from the germline V gene (reference sequence). CDR3 nucleotide sequence: TGTGCCAGTAGAGGGACAGGGGGTCGCGGCAATCAGCCCCAGCATTTT. This translates into CASRGTGGRGNQPQHF.

This clone occurred once. CDR3 sequence: CASSPLNQPQHF. The CDR3 DNA is TGTGCCAGCAGCCCACTCAATCAGCCCCAGCATTTT. This chain links TRBV7-8 with TRBJ1-5; no reliable D call. Germline lookup yields CDR1 SGHVS and CDR2 FQNEAQ. Trimming took off 5 bases at V and 3 bases at J, with 5 bases between the two ends. CDR3 size: 12 residues.

The chain couples TRBV9 to TRBJ2-1; tentative D call: TRBD1 (6 bases). Trimming left V 4 bases short and J 2 bases short, with 13 bases between. Germline V gives CDR1 SGDLS, CDR2 YYNGEE. The CDR3 contains 15 residues. CDR3: CASSRADRTYNEQFF. The CDR3 DNA is TGTGCCAGCAGCCGAGCGGACAGAACCTACAATGAGCAGTTCTTC.

This chain uses TRBV7-2 with TRBJ1-4; D is unresolved. Germline V lookup: CDR1 SGHTA, CDR2 FQGNSA. V was pared by 4 bases and J by 8 bases, with 11 bases between. This CDR3 contains 13 residues. The CDR3, as DNA: TGTGCCAGCAGCTCCGGATGGCGGGAAAAACTGTTTTTT. It yields the protein CASSSGWREKLFF.

The rearrangement uses TRBV18 and TRBJ1-3; D not certain. Trimming pared 3 bases from V and 8 bases from J, leaving 11 bases between. There are 13 residues in the CDR3. CDR1 is KGHSH, CDR2 LQKENI, per germline. Here the CDR3 reads CASSPRFEDTIYF. The CDR3 bases are TGTGCCAGCTCACCGCGGTTTGAGGACACCATATATTTT.

The gene calls are TRBV23-1 and TRBJ1-2; 7 nucleotides align to TRBD1. TRBV23-1 is an ORF; its function is uncertain. The CDR3 loop spans 16 amino acids. J lost 3 bases, V lost 3 bases, and 10 bases had no gene match. The DNA of the CDR3 is TGCGCCAGCAGTCACCTACCGGGACAGCCCCACTATGGCTACACCTTC. It yields the protein CASSHLPGQPHYGYTF.

This sequence joins TRBV7-9 and TRBJ2-7; D possibly corresponds to TRBD1 (6 bases). Germline V gene data show CDR1 as SEHNR and CDR2 as FQNEAQ (reference sequence). This CDR3 is 13 amino acids long. V lost 4 bases, J lost 5 bases, and 12 bases lay in between. The CDR3 reads CASSSQGWNEQYF. DNA for the CDR3: TGTGCCAGCAGCTCCCAGGGGTGGAACGAGCAGTACTTC. The variable domain in full, completed from reference TRBV7-9 and TRBJ2-7, reads DTGVSQNPRHKITKRGQNVTFRCDPISEHNRLYWYRQTLGQGPEFLTYFQNEAQLEKSRLLSDRFSAERPKGSFSTLEIQRTEQGDSAMYLCASSSQGWNEQYFGPGTRLTVT.

The rearrangement joins TRBV7-9 to TRBJ2-7; no firm D call. V lost 0 bases, J lost 0 bases, and 6 bases lay in between. Germline CDR1 and CDR2: SEHNR and FQNEAQ (reference sequence). This CDR3 comprises 14 residues. CDR3 nucleotide sequence: TGTGCCAGCAGCTTAGCGTGGGCCTCCTACGAGCAGTACTTC. As protein: CASSLAWASYEQYF.

The chain has TRBV28 and TRBJ2-5, with 7 bases aligning to TRBD1. This CDR3 comprises 14 residues. Germline V gene sequence: CDR1 MDHEN, CDR2 SYDVKM. V lost 7 bases, J lost 4 bases, and 9 bases stayed unmatched. This chain's CDR3 is CASMGQPFRETQYF. CDR3 nucleotide sequence: TGTGCCAGCATGGGACAGCCCTTCCGAGAGACCCAGTACTTC. The full variable domain, with the rest looked up from reference TRBV28 and TRBJ2-5, is DVKVTQSSRYLVKRTGEKVFLECVQDMDHENMFWYRQDPGLGLRLIYFSYDVKMKEKGDIPEGYSVSREKKERFSLILESASTNQTSMYLCASMGQPFRETQYFGPGTRLLVL.

V usage is TRBV4-2 and J usage is TRBJ2-7; 10 bases are shared with TRBD1. V lost 3 bases to trimming and J lost 0 bases; unmatched junction nucleotides: 2. The germline gives CDR1 LGHNA, CDR2 YNFKEQ. This CDR3 is built from 15 residues. For the CDR3, the DNA is TGTGCCAGCAGCCAGGGGACAGGGGCCTCCTACGAGCAGTACTTC. Translating it yields CASSQGTGASYEQYF.

V and J are TRBV6-2 or TRBV6-3 and TRBJ2-5; 12 bases are a match to TRBD2. CDR1 and CDR2 from the germline V gene are MNHEY and SVGEGT. With 4 bases clipped from V and 4 bases from J, the junction kept 4 bases outside the gene matches. The CDR3 covers 15 residues. The CDR3 coding sequence is TGTGCCAGCAGTTTGGGACTAGCGGGCGTAGAGACCCAGTACTTC. Its translation: CASSLGLAGVETQYF.